This T cell receptor beta chain was identified during a study of OX40 agonist ivuxolimab in advanced cancers. To note about this clone: Its antigen is as yet unknown.

Study-wide results and limits: Part of the nonresponder group also had normalized T-cell clonal expansion that was low.

The protocol was immunoSEQ multiplex PCR, while the TCRdb copy is restricted to in-frame clones and leaves out a portion. This table has approximately 60,000 clones, around four fifths appearing once. The CDR3 runs to 14 residues. The ends were cut back, 1 base at V and 2 bases at J, with 8 bases in the middle. Germline V lookup: CDR1 KGHSH, CDR2 LQKENI. The sample here was CD4+ or CD8+ T cells sorted from blood, taken in a trial of the OX40 agonist ivuxolimab. The chain is built from TRBV18 and TRBJ2-5, with D perhaps matching TRBD2 (6 bases). The clonotype was recovered from an adult with an advanced solid tumor such as melanoma, head and neck, liver or kidney cancer. CDR3 amino acids: CASSPRTTQETQYF. CDR3 in DNA: TGTGCCAGCTCACCACGGACTACACAAGAGACCCAGTACTTC.